The source of this T cell receptor (beta chain) is a study of beta chain features in type 1 diabetes. Whole-study results and caveats: A closer apparent resemblance between naive, central memory and Treg TCRB repertoires was seen in patients than in healthy donors. cDNA-based sequencing might over-represent cells highly expressing TCR. Among all four CD4+ subsets, Type 1 diabetes patients had TCRB CDR3s that were moderately but significantly shorter. The question left open here concerned HLA type influencing TCRB rearrangement.

Expressed TCRB transcripts were sequenced, since all the RNA that had been isolated was reverse transcribed. The data were produced by immunoSEQ multiplex PCR, yet TCRdb's version contains in-frame clones alone and is incomplete. The table records 300,000 or so clones, around an eighth of them present only once. At least ten counts were recorded for this clone. Antigen: not known. Each of the sorted populations had a purity greater than 95%. Germline CDR1 is SGHAT and CDR2 is FQNNGV. The junction had 5 bases not matched to a gene; V was cut back by 4 bases and J by 7 bases. There are 14 residues in the CDR3.

This clonotype originated in a woman between 18 and 30 years old with type 1 diabetes. The genes are TRBV11-2 and TRBJ2-4; 9 positions agree with TRBD1. Sequences were obtained from naive CD4+ T cells from blood. CDR3 bases: TGTGCCAGCAGCTCAACAGGACAGGGGAACATTCAGTACTTC. Protein product: CASSSTGQGNIQYF.